This entry concerns a single T cell receptor (beta chain). Its target is unknown. This sample is part of a study of OX40 agonist ivuxolimab in advanced cancers. Study information: Clinicians treated patients with ivuxolimab, an agonistic anti-OX40 (CD134) antibody. Patients in the trial were receiving intravenous ivuxolimab every 2 weeks, at doses of 0.01 to 10 mg/kg. Study results and caveats: The CD4+ and CD8+ T cells in the blood had expanded clonally by week 6 at 0.1 to 3.0 mg/kg. Expanded peripheral T cells had an undetermined antigen specificity.

Here immunoSEQ multiplex PCR was the method, and the copy in TCRdb shows in-frame clones only, minus some. The sample carries 55,000 to 75,000 clones, 80% recorded once. This CDR3 contains 14 residues. The chain has TRBV21-1 and TRBJ1-2. TRBV21-1 is a pseudogene locus. Source: CD4+ or CD8+ T cells sorted from blood, taken in a trial of the OX40 agonist ivuxolimab. The TCR originated in an adult with an advanced solid tumor such as melanoma, head and neck, liver or kidney cancer. CDR3 sequence reads: CASSIRGTVYGYTF. DNA for the CDR3: TGTGCCAGCAGCATCCGCGGGACGGTCTATGGCTACACCTTC.